The next 19 T cell receptor beta chains were all read from a single sample in a study of HIV-infected patients and healthy controls. 400 to 550 ng RNA was reverse transcribed with alpha and beta constant-region primers. Alpha and beta chain libraries were made separately by chain-specific third strand synthesis with multiplexing indices. TCRdb processed the 5' RACE reads anew with MiXCR; each CDR3 protein has one entry. Of under 15,000 distinct CDR3 sequences in the sample, under 6.5% were seen once. Whole blood was used without fractionation, so all unsorted peripheral T cells were included. Sequencing input: blood. Receptor source: an adult in good health.

This clonotype was counted at least ten times. The chain uses TRBV5-6 and TRBJ2-3; 11 positions agree with TRBD1. In germline, CDR1 is SGHDT, CDR2 YYEEEE. CDR3 size: 16 residues. Trimming at V came to 4 bases and at J to 0 bases, leaving 4 bases not matched to a gene. The CDR3 DNA reads as TGTGCCAGCAGCACTGGGACAGGGGGTAGCACAGATACGCAGTATTTT. It codes for CASSTGTGGSTDTQYF.

This clonotype was seen many times. This rearrangement joins TRBV29-1 to TRBJ1-2; 9 bases are a match to TRBD1. This CDR3 comprises 14 residues. Per germline, CDR1 SQVTM and CDR2 ANQGSEA. After removal of 5 bases from V and 5 bases from J, the junction contained 9 bases not matched to a gene. This CDR3 is CSVLTGTGRYGYTF. CDR3 bases: TGCAGCGTTTTAACCGGGACAGGGAGATATGGCTACACCTTC.

This clonotype showed up many times. The rearrangement links TRBV29-1 to TRBJ2-7; the D is unclear. The V end was cut by 6 bases, the J end by 5 bases, with 8 bases between. The CDR3 extends over 10 amino acids. Looked up from germline, CDR1 is SQVTM and CDR2 is ANQGSEA. The CDR3 protein is CSVGQDEQYF. CDR3 nucleotides: TGCAGCGTCGGCCAGGACGAGCAGTACTTC.

This clonotype was observed many times. The genes are TRBV7-2 and TRBJ2-1, with 8 bases lining up with TRBD1. This CDR3 has 14 residues. V trimming: 6 bases; J trimming: 2 bases; junction bases outside the gene matches: 3. Germline CDR1 reads SGHTA; CDR2 reads FQGNSA. CDR3 amino acids: CASRTTGAYNEQFF. The CDR3 nucleotides read TGTGCCAGCAGAACGACAGGGGCCTACAATGAGCAGTTCTTC.

This clonotype is medium-sized. The chain uses TRBV2 and TRBJ2-5; D call uncertain. This CDR3 region has 14 residues. The ends were cut back, 6 bases at V and 2 bases at J, with 13 bases in the middle. Germline V gene data show CDR1 as SNHLY and CDR2 as FYNNEI. CDR3 sequence (DNA): TGTGCCAGCAGCCTATGGACGGCACAAGAGACCCAGTACTTC. The encoded protein is CASSLWTAQETQYF.

The chain carries TRBV12-3 or TRBV12-4 and TRBJ2-1; TRBD2 is a possible D gene (7 bases). CDR3 size: 19 residues. Trimming left V 0 bases short and J 1 base short, with 19 bases between. Here the CDR3 reads CASSLAPVGGGPSYNEQFF. DNA for the CDR3: TGTGCCAGCAGTTTAGCACCGGTCGGCGGGGGCCCTTCCTACAATGAGCAGTTCTTC.

This clonotype was detected many times. The chain links TRBV7-6 to TRBJ1-2; 7 nucleotides match TRBD1. In germline, CDR1 is SGHVS, CDR2 FNYEAQ. V dropped 4 bases and J dropped 2; count of bases not matched to a gene: 10. This CDR3 region has 16 residues. For the CDR3, the DNA is TGTGCCAGCAGCTCTTACCGACAGGGCTTAAACTATGGCTACACCTTC. Its protein product is CASSSYRQGLNYGYTF.

This clonotype was observed at least ten times. V and J are TRBV29-1 and TRBJ2-5, with D tentatively TRBD1 (5 bases). CDR3 size: 14 residues. Germline assignment: CDR1 SQVTM and CDR2 ANQGSEA. Deletions cut 3 bases from V and 2 bases from J, with 13 bases between. The CDR3 region has the DNA TGCAGCGTTGACGTATCCGGACAACAAGAGACCCAGTACTTC. Translated, it gives CSVDVSGQQETQYF. The complete variable domain, with remaining parts taken from reference TRBV29-1 and TRBJ2-5, reads SAVISQKPSRDICQRGTSLTIQCQVDSQVTMMFWYRQQPGQSLTLIATANQGSEATYESGFVIDKFPISRPNLTFSTLTVSNMSPEDSSIYLCSVDVSGQQETQYFGPGTRLLVL.

This clonotype came up many times. The rearrangement links TRBV6-5 to TRBJ1-1; no reliable D call. Trimming pared 2 bases from V and 1 base from J, leaving 11 bases between. Germline CDR1 reads MNHEY; CDR2 reads SVGAGI. This CDR3 region has 15 residues. In DNA form, the CDR3 reads TGTGCCAGCAGTTACACGGTCCGCGGGAACACTGAAGCTTTCTTT. Its protein is CASSYTVRGNTEAFF.

Relative to its sample, this clonotype is medium-sized (0.01 to 0.1%). V gene TRBV29-1 combines with J gene TRBJ2-3; 8 bases match TRBD1. Germline trimming cut 6 bases from V and 0 bases from J; bases unmatched to any gene: 8. The CDR3 totals 15 residues. In germline, CDR1 is SQVTM, CDR2 ANQGSEA. CDR3 sequence reads: CSVGTGGFSTDTQYF. The CDR3 nucleotides are TGCAGCGTGGGAACAGGGGGATTCAGCACAGATACGCAGTATTTT.

This clonotype was counted many times. This chain uses TRBV20-1 with TRBJ1-2, with 9 bases lining up with TRBD1. The length of the CDR3 is 15 residues. The V gene's germline CDR1 is DFQATT and CDR2 SNEGSKA (reference sequence). The CDR3 here is CRVPDRGDAYYGYTF. The CDR3 DNA sequence: TGCAGAGTCCCAGACAGGGGGGATGCTTACTATGGCTACACCTTC.

This clonotype was counted only a few times. The chain links TRBV29-1 to TRBJ2-5; D ambiguous. The CDR3 extends over 14 amino acids. V was clipped by 3 bases and J by 2 bases, with 13 bases between them. Germline V lookup: CDR1 SQVTM, CDR2 ANQGSEA. CDR3 in amino acids: CSVDSWGDQETQYF. The DNA for the CDR3 is TGCAGCGTTGATTCCTGGGGTGATCAAGAGACCCAGTACTTC.

V and J are TRBV6-6 and TRBJ2-6; D ambiguous. The CDR3 runs 14 residues. Deletions cut 2 bases from V and 1 base from J, with 3 bases between. Germline loops: CDR1 MNHNY, CDR2 SVGAGI (reference sequence). This CDR3 reads CASSYGSGANVLTF. CDR3 nucleotides: TGTGCCAGCAGTTACGGATCTGGGGCCAACGTCCTGACTTTC.

V and J are TRBV11-2 and TRBJ2-5; D assignment may be TRBD1 or TRBD2 (5 bases each). Germline V gene sequence: CDR1 SGHAT, CDR2 FQNNGV. The length of the CDR3 is 16 residues. V dropped 6 bases and J dropped 5 bases, with 22 bases sitting between them. The CDR3 reads CASSPLGAGYAETQYF. In DNA form, the CDR3 reads TGTGCCAGCAGTCCTCTCGGGGCGGGCTACGCGGAGACCCAGTACTTC.

This clonotype is medium-sized (0.01 to 0.1%) in the sample. The chain carries TRBV29-1 and TRBJ1-3, with unresolved D. The CDR3 runs to 13 residues. Germline CDR1 SQVTM, CDR2 ANQGSEA. Between the trimmed V and J ends, which lost 2 bases and 4 bases, there was a span of 9 bases. For the CDR3, the DNA is TGCAGCGTTGAACGGCAGACAGGAAACACCATATATTTT. Translated, it gives CSVERQTGNTIYF.

This clonotype showed up many times. The chain employs TRBV11-2 and TRBJ2-5; tentatively, D is TRBD2 (5 bases). CDR3 length: 14 amino acids. Per the germline V gene, CDR1 is SGHAT and CDR2 is FQNNGV. V lost 2 bases and J lost 1, with 8 bases in between. CDR3 residues: CASSLNRGQETQYF. The CDR3 nucleotides are TGTGCCAGCAGCTTAAACCGGGGCCAAGAGACCCAGTACTTC.

This clonotype was seen more than once but under ten times. The rearrangement joins TRBV6-6 to TRBJ1-5; 7 nucleotides align to TRBD1. The germline gives CDR1 MNHNY, CDR2 SVGAGI (reference sequence). With V trimmed by 4 bases and J by 2 bases, 8 bases remained unmatched. The CDR3 runs to 16 residues. The CDR3 DNA is TGTGCCAGCAGTTCGGGACAGTCTCTAGGCAATCAGCCCCAGCATTTT. This sequence encodes CASSSGQSLGNQPQHF.

This clonotype was detected ten times or more. The chain is built from TRBV10-2 and TRBJ1-5, with D possibly being TRBD1 (5 bases). This CDR3 has 15 residues. Trimming took off 4 bases at V and 1 base at J, with 11 bases between the two ends. Germline assignment: CDR1 WSHSY and CDR2 SAAADI. CDR3 sequence reads: CASSVKRQSNQPQHF. As DNA, the CDR3 is TGCGCCAGCAGTGTTAAGAGACAGAGCAATCAGCCCCAGCATTTT.

This rearrangement joins TRBV24-1 to TRBJ2-7; TRBD1 aligns across 10 bases. Trimming cost V 4 bases and J 5 bases; bases outside gene matches: 1. CDR1 KGHDR and CDR2 SFDVKD come from the germline V gene. The CDR3 consists of 13 residues. The DNA of the CDR3 is TGTGCCACCAGTGACGGGACAGGGGACGAGCAGTACTTC. It specifies CATSDGTGDEQYF.